Included here is one T cell receptor (beta chain) sequence, with context. This clonotype has more than one count but fewer than ten. The antigen this receptor binds is unknown. There are no base qualities to consult, and no much larger clone falls within one base. The entry originates in a study of blood T cells in healthy people across ages (dated by TCRdb to between 2014 and 2017). About the study as a whole: Template switching captured roughly one uniquely barcoded TCR beta cDNA molecule per two T cells in model experiments. Age-related changes in TCR beta repertoire diversity were measured in the study by deep sequencing normalized with unique cDNA molecular identifiers. Four age groups were formed from the donors: young (average approximately 15 years), middle-aged (approximately 39), aged (roughly 56) and long-lived (less than 85). To avoid experimental bias, donors of different ages were spread randomly across the sequencing lanes. The study analyzed two additional independent replicas of 1 million unique cDNA reads from the same blood draw for two donors, one aged 18 to 29 and one aged 80 or older.

Study-wide conclusions, independent of this receptor: There was a strong correlation between observed TCR beta diversity and the percentage of naive T cells measured by flow cytometry. Since profiling was done on bulk unsorted PBMCs, naive and antigen-experienced compartments could not be conclusively compared. Total diversity estimates from one million sequenced T cells were considered lower bounds and underestimates. Compared with the aged group, the long-lived group had more naive CD4+ T cells, fewer expanded clones and increased TCR diversity, a pattern suggesting age selection. Observed TCR beta diversity per million T cells fell roughly linearly with age, and a significant reduction was already apparent by age around 40. Donor CMV infection status was unknown, potentially confounding age-related changes in expanded clonotypes.

The method behind the library was 5' RACE. This sample was sequenced with an Illumina HiSeq 2500. A second PCR of about 6 to 12 cycles was run with a J-beta primer mix and a sample-barcoded 5' primer. Each TCR beta cDNA molecule received a unique molecular identifier from a template-switch 5' adaptor carrying 12 random nucleotides. At least 2.5 million CDR3-containing paired-end reads were obtained from each sample. First-strand cDNA was synthesized from all RNA with the Mint cDNA synthesis kit, primed by a TRBC-specific oligonucleotide. Following uracil-DNA glycosylase treatment, a first 18-cycle PCR with universal primers M1SS and BC2_uni_R was performed on all cDNA. As for how the authors treated the data: For normalization, 1 million high-quality reads, each with a distinct molecular identifier, were randomly selected from each sample. Instead of being binned into consensus sequences, reads with shared molecular identifiers were discarded. MiTCR, run with a Q25 quality threshold and the strictest error-elimination algorithm, handled CDR3 identification, clonotype clustering and error correction. A nonparametric unseen species model with Euler transformation was used to estimate a lower bound on total TCR beta diversity. In TCRdb, the public reads were trimmed at Q25 with fastp and aligned with MiXCR, with productive beta chains retained. Each entry is one CDR3 protein sequence, shown with its most common DNA and genes. The V and J calls reflect TCRdb's pipeline rather than the authors' work. Within this sample are some 690,000 distinct CDR3 sequences, with about a fifth of them counted one time only. The leading ten clones occupy 20% to 25% of the sample.

Systemically healthy Caucasian individuals from Russia, 35 to 50 in total and aged about 6 to 90 years, were included as donors. Each donor gave roughly 11 milliliters of peripheral blood, drawn into EDTA-treated Vacutainer tubes. Ficoll-Paque density-gradient centrifugation was used to isolate PBMCs, with at least 7 million per sample. Trizol reagent was used to extract total RNA from PBMCs, with at least 6 micrograms per sample. Naive CD45RAhigh/CD27high T cell percentages were measured by flow cytometry on a PBMC aliquot from every donor. The sequenced sample consisted of blood. The TCR comes from a man in his 70s in good health.

The DNA sequence is TGCAGCGCTGGACTAGCGGATCAGACCCAGTACTTC. Its protein is CSAGLADQTQYF. The sequence is built from TRBV29-1 and TRBJ2-5, and 10 junction bases match TRBD2. Here V drops 7 bases and J drops 6 bases, and the junction holds 5 bases not matched to any gene. From its cysteine to its phenylalanine, the CDR3 spans 12 amino acids. The entry retains the CDR3 DNA only, 36 bases that are in frame from base 1. CDR1 and CDR2 are read off the germline V gene as SQVTM and ANQGSEA.